This T cell receptor (beta chain) was identified during a study of Ad26.COV2.S vaccination and SARS-CoV-2 variants. Study-level findings and limits: Vaccine recipients and placebo recipients showed similar non-spike TCR breadth. The placebo group had lower spike-specific TCR breadth than the vaccine recipients did.

About this clone: Its antigen remains unidentified.

Regarding treatment: approximately 18 received Ad26.COV2.S at low or high dose, single or two shots; roughly 5 received placebo; per-sample allocation not given. Samples analyzed were those drawn on day 63 after the first vaccine or placebo injection. Only in-frame clones appear in the TCRdb table, and some are missing; sequencing was by immunoSEQ multiplex PCR. The table has under 550,000 clones, 75% to 95% seen once. The origin of this receptor is a person aged 18-60 years who received the Ad26.COV2.S COVID-19 vaccine or a placebo. The specimen comprised peripheral blood, sampled in a trial of Ad26.COV2.S vaccine versus placebo.

This chain's CDR3 is CASSYSRGNGELFF. CDR3 DNA sequence: TGTGCCAGCAGTTACTCGAGGGGGAACGGGGAGCTGTTTTTT. The rearrangement uses TRBV6-2 or TRBV6-3 and TRBJ2-2; a weak D match, TRBD1 (6 bases). Germline CDR1 and CDR2: MNHEY and SVGEGT. This CDR3 spans 14 amino acids. With 0 bases removed from V and 7 bases from J, the gap between germline ends came to 9 bases.